A single T cell receptor beta chain is shown here with its context. The sample originates from a study of blood T cell repertoires in COVID-19. Study-wide background: The United States, Italy and Spain provided the acute and convalescent COVID-19 samples.

Study processing details: Reference gene primers were amplified, and this amplification served to estimate nucleated cell counts. The data were produced by immunoSEQ multiplex PCR, yet TCRdb's version contains in-frame clones alone and is incomplete. V and J calls and clone size are given by that table; D and trimming were obtained from the DNA. The sample includes about 76,000 clones, around 83% seen only once; the top ten take 25% to 30%. Trimming removed 5 bases from V and 6 bases from J; junction bases left unmatched: 5. This CDR3 region has 15 residues. Germline CDR1 is LNHDA and CDR2 is SQIVND (reference sequence).

This receptor was obtained from a human donor in a cohort sampled during active COVID-19. Sequences were obtained from peripheral blood. The chain carries TRBV19 and TRBJ2-2; 11 bases align to TRBD1. CDR3 in amino acids: CASSPRGQGAGELFF. The CDR3 coding sequence is TGTGCCAGTAGTCCACGGGGACAGGGGGCCGGGGAGCTGTTTTTT.